The T cell receptor (beta chain) described here comes from a study of CD8+ T cells in alopecia areata. Across the study: Treated patients took oral tofacitinib at 5 to 10 mg twice daily.

Alopecia areata patients provided lesional scalp punch biopsies and peripheral blood, both collected for the study. Sorting from PBMCs produced CD4+ and CD8+ T cells. The V gene end was trimmed by 4 bases and the J gene end by 7 bases; junction bases not matched to a gene: 6. This CDR3 has 15 residues. Germline loops: CDR1 SQVTM, CDR2 ANQGSEA. This clone was found once. Sequencing templates came from extracted RNA that was reverse transcribed into cDNA. The method was immunoSEQ multiplex PCR; TCRdb's version includes in-frame clones alone and lacks a portion of them. Of about 180,000 clones listed, around 50% are singletons.

This material consisted of CD4+ T cells sorted from blood, taken at week 0. The chain uses TRBV29-1 and TRBJ2-1; TRBD2 agrees at 14 bases. The clonotype comes from a human donor with alopecia areata. DNA of the CDR3: TGCAGCGTTGCATCGGGGACTAGCGGGGGTAATGAGCAGTTCTTC. Its translation is CSVASGTSGGNEQFF.